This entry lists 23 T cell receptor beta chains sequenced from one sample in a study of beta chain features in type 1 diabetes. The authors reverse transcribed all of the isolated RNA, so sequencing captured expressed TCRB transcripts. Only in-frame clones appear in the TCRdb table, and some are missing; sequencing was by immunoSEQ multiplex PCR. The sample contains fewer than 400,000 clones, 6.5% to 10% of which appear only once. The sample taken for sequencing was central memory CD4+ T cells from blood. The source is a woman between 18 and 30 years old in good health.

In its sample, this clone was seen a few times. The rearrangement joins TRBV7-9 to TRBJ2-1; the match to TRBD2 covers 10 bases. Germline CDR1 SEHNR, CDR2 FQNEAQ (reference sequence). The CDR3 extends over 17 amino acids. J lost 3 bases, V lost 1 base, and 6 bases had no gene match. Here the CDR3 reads CASSLGGTSGIYNEQFF. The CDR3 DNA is TGTGCCAGCAGCTTAGGGGGAACTAGCGGGATCTACAATGAGCAGTTCTTC.

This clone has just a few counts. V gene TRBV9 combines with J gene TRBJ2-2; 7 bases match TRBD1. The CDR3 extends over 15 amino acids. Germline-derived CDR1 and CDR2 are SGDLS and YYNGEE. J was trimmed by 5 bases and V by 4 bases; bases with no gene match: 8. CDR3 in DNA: TGTGCCAGCAGCTCCCGACAGGGAAGGACCGGGGAGCTGTTTTTT. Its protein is CASSSRQGRTGELFF.

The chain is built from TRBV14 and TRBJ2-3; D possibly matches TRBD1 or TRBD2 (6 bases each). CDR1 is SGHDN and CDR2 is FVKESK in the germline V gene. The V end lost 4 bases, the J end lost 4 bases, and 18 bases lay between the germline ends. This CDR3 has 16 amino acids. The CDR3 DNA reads TGTGCCAGCAGCCCTTTCGGGGGCGATTCGTCAGATACGCAGTATTTT. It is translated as CASSPFGGDSSDTQYF. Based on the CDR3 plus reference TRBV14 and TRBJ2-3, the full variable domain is EAGVTQFPSHSVIEKGQTVTLRCDPISGHDNLYWYRRVMGKEIKFLLHFVKESKQDESGMPNNRFLAERTGGTYSTLKVQPAELEDSGVYFCASSPFGGDSSDTQYFGPGTRLTVL.

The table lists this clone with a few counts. The CDR3: CASSLRAGYEQYF. The CDR3 DNA sequence: TGTGCCAGCAGCTTAAGGGCCGGCTACGAGCAGTACTTC. The chain couples TRBV7-9 to TRBJ2-7; D uncertain. V was trimmed by 2 bases and J by 3 bases, leaving 8 bases between them. The CDR3 has 13 residues. CDR1 is SEHNR, CDR2 FQNEAQ, per germline (reference sequence). The full variable domain, rest sourced from reference TRBV7-9 and TRBJ2-7, is DTGVSQNPRHKITKRGQNVTFRCDPISEHNRLYWYRQTLGQGPEFLTYFQNEAQLEKSRLLSDRFSAERPKGSFSTLEIQRTEQGDSAMYLCASSLRAGYEQYFGPGTRLTVT.

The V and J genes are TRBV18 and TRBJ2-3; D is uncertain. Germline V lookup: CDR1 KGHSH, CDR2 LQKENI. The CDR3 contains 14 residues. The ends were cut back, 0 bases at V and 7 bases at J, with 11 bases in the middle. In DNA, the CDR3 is TGTGCCAGCTCACCACCGCCACCCCTAAATACGCAGTATTTT. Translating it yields CASSPPPPLNTQYF.

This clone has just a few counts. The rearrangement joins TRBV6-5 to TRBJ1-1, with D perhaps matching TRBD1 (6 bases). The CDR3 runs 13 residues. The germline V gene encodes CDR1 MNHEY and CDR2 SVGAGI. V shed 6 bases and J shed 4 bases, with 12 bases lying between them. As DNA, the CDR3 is TGTGCCAGCAGACCGGGACACTTCACTGAAGCTTTCTTT. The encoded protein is CASRPGHFTEAFF.

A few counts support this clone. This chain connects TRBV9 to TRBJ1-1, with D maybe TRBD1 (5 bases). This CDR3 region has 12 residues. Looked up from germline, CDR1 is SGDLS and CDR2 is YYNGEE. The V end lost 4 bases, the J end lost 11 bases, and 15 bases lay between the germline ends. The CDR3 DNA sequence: TGTGCCAGCAGCCTTCTCGGGGGAAGCGCTTTCTTT. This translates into CASSLLGGSAFF. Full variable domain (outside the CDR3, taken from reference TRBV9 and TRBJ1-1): DSGVTQTPKHLITATGQRVTLRCSPRSGDLSVYWYQQSLDQGLQFLIQYYNGEERAKGNILERFSAQQFPDLHSELNLSSLELGDSALYFCASSLLGGSAFFGQGTRLTVV.

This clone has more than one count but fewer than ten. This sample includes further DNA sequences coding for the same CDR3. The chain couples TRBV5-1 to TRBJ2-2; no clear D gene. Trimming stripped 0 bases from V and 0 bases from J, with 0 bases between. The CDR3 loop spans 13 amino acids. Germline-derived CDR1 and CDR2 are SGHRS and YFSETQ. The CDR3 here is CASSLANTGELFF. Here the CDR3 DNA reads TGCGCCAGCAGCTTGGCGAACACCGGGGAGCTGTTTTTT. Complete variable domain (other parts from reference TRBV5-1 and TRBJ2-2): KAGVTQTPRYLIKTRGQQVTLSCSPISGHRSVSWYQQTPGQGLQFLFEYFSETQRNKGNFPGRFSGRQFSNSRSEMNVSTLELGDSALYLCASSLANTGELFFGEGSRLTVL.

CDR3 sequence reads: CATRRAGGFQETQYF. The CDR3 bases are TGTGCCACCAGGCGTGCAGGGGGCTTCCAAGAGACCCAGTACTTC. The chain joins TRBV15 to TRBJ2-5; 8 bases fit TRBD1. Germline CDR1 is LNHNV and CDR2 is YYDKDF (reference sequence). The V segment lost 6 bases and the J segment 1 base; nucleotides outside the gene matches: 7. The CDR3 totals 15 residues.

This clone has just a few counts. In DNA, the CDR3 is TGTGCCAGCAGTCCCTCGGGACTTGGGGCGTACAATGAGCAGTTCTTC. Amino acids: CASSPSGLGAYNEQFF. The chain has TRBV4-2 and TRBJ2-1; D is possibly TRBD2 (6 bases). This CDR3 is 16 amino acids long. V was clipped by 6 bases and J by 4 bases, with 19 bases between them. Germline assignment: CDR1 LGHNA and CDR2 YNFKEQ.

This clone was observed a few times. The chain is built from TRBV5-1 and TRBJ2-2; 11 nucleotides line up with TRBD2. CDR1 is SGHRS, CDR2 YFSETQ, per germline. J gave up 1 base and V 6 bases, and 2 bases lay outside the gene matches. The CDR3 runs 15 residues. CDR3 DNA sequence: TGCGCCAGCAAGGGACTAGCGGAGAACACCGGGGAGCTGTTTTTT. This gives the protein CASKGLAENTGELFF.

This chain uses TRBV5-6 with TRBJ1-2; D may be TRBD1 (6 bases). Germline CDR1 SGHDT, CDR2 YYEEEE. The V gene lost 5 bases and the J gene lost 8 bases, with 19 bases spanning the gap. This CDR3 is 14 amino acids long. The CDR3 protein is CASRDGTSGSGYTF. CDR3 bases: TGTGCCAGCAGGGACGGGACATCGGGGTCGGGCTACACCTTC.

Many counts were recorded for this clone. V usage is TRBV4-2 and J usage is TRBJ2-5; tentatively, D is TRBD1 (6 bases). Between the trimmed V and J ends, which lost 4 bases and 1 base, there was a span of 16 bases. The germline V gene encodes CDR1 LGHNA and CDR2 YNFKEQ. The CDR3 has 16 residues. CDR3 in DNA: TGTGCCAGCAGCCGAGGGGAAAGGGGGTTCCAAGAGACCCAGTACTTC. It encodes CASSRGERGFQETQYF.

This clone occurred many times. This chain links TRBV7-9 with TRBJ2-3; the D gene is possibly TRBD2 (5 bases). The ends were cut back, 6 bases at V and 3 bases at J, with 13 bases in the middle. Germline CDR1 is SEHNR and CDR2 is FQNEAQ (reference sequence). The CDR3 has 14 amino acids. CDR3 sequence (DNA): TGTGCCAGCAGGCATGGAGGAGTAACAGATACGCAGTATTTT. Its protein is CASRHGGVTDTQYF.

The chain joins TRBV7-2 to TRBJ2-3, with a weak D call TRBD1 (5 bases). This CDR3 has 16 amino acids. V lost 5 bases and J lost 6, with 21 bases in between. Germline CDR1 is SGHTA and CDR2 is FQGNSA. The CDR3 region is CASSQTQAAMGDTQYF. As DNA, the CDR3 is TGTGCCAGCAGCCAAACACAGGCCGCGATGGGGGATACGCAGTATTTT.

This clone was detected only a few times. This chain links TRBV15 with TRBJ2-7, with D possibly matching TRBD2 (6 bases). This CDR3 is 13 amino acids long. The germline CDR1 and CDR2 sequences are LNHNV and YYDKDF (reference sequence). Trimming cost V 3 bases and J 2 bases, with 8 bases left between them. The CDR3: CATSRAGTYEQYF. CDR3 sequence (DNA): TGTGCCACCAGCAGGGCGGGGACCTACGAGCAGTACTTC.

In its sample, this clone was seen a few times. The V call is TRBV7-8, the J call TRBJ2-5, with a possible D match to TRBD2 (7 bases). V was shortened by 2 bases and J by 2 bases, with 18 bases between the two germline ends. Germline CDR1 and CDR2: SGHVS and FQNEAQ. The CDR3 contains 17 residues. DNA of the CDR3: TGTGCCAGCAGCTTAAGTGTCGGGGGGCCGGCGCAAGAGACCCAGTACTTC. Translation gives CASSLSVGGPAQETQYF.

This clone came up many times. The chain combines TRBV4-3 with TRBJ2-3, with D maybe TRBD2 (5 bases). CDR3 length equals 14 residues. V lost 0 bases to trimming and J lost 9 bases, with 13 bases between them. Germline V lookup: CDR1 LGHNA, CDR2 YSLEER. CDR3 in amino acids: CASSQDLAPGTQYF. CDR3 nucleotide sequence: TGCGCCAGCAGCCAAGATCTCGCGCCGGGGACGCAGTATTTT.

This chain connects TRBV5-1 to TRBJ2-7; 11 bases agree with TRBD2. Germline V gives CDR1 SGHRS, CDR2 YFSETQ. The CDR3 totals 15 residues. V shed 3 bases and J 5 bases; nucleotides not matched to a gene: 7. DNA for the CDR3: TGCGCCAGCAGCTCCATAGCGGGAGGGCCCCACGAGCAGTACTTC. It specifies CASSSIAGGPHEQYF.

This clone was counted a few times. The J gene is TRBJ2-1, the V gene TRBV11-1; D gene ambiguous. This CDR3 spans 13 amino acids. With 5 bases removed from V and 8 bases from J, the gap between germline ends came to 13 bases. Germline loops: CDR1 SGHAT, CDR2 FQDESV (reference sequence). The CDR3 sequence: CASSDIPRDEQFF. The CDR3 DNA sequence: TGTGCCAGCAGCGATATCCCCCGGGATGAGCAGTTCTTC. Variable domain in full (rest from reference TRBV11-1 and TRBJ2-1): EAEVAQSPRYKITEKSQAVAFWCDPISGHATLYWYRQILGQGPELLVQFQDESVVDDSQLPKDRFSAERLKGVDSTLKIQPAELGDSAMYLCASSDIPRDEQFFGPGTRLTVL.

CDR3 in amino acids: CASSYFGTAQETQYF. In DNA form, the CDR3 reads TGTGCCAGCAGTTATTTCGGGACGGCCCAAGAGACCCAGTACTTC. The chain recombines TRBV6-5 with TRBJ2-5; possibly TRBD1 or TRBD2 for D (5 bases each). Germline assignment: CDR1 MNHEY and CDR2 SVGAGI. CDR3 length equals 15 residues. V was cut by 3 bases and J by 1 base, with 12 bases left in between.

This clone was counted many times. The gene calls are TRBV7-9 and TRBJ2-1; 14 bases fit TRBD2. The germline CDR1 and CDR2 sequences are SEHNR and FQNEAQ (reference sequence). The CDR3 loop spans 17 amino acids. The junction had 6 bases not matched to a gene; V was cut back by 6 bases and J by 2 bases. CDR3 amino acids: CASSSGLAGDPYNEQFF. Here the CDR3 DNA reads TGTGCCAGCAGTTCGGGACTAGCGGGAGACCCCTACAATGAGCAGTTCTTC.

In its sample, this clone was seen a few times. DNA for the CDR3: TGTGCCAGCAGCTTGAGTCAGCGATCCTATGGCTACACCTTC. Encoded protein: CASSLSQRSYGYTF. The rearrangement uses TRBV5-4 and TRBJ1-2; no firm D call. This CDR3 region has 14 residues. The germline CDR1 and CDR2 sequences are SGHNT and YYREEE (reference sequence). V was clipped by 1 base and J by 4 bases, with 11 bases between them.